This T cell receptor (beta chain) was observed in a study of blood T cell repertoires in COVID-19. Study summary: Sample material is recorded as cDNA or gDNA derived from T cells, B-cell-depleted T cells, or PBMCs.

Study processing details: The assay estimated nucleated cells by amplifying reference gene primers. TCRdb's table, derived via immunoSEQ multiplex PCR, lists solely in-frame clones and lacks some. Clone size and V and J calls were adopted from that table, with D and trimming inferred from the DNA. The data show a few hundred thousand clones, with nearly 90% seen just once and approximately 5% held by the top ten. The germline V gene encodes CDR1 ENHRY and CDR2 SYGVKD. The CDR3 runs 12 residues. V lost 10 bases and J 6 bases, leaving 13 bases between the germline ends. The origin of this receptor is a woman aged 40 to 50 who had recovered from COVID-19. This chain links TRBV10-3 with TRBJ2-1, with D possibly TRBD2 on 6 matching bases. Sequenced input: peripheral blood. The CDR3 spells CATGDLINEQFF. The CDR3 region has the DNA TGTGCCACGGGGGACCTTATCAATGAGCAGTTCTTC.